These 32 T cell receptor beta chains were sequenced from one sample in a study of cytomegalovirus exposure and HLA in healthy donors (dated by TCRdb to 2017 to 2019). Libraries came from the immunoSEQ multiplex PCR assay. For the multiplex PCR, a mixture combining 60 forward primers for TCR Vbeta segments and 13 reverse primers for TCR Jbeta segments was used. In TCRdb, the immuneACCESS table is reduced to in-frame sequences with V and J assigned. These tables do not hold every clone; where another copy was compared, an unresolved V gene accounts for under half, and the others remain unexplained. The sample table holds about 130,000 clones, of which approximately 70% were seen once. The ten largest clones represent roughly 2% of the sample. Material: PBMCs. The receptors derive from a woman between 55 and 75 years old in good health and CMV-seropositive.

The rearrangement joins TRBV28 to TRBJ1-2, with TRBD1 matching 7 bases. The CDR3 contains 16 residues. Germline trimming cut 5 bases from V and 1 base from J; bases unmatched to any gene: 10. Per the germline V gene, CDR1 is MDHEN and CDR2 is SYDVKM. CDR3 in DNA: TGTGCCAGCAGTCCTCCGGACAGGAGGAATAACTATGGCTACACCTTC. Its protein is CASSPPDRRNNYGYTF.

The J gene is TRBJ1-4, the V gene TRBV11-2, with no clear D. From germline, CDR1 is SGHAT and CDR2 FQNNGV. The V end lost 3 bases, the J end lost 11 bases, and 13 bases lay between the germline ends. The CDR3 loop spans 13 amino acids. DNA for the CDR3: TGTGCCAGCAGCTTGGGCCCTCGGGAGAAACTGTTTTTT. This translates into CASSLGPREKLFF.

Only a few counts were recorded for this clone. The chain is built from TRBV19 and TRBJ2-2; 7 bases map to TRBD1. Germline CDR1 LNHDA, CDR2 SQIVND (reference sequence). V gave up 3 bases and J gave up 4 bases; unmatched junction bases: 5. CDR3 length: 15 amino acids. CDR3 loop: CASSISPGGTGELFF. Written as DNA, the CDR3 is TGTGCCAGTAGTATTTCCCCAGGGGGCACCGGGGAGCTGTTTTTT.

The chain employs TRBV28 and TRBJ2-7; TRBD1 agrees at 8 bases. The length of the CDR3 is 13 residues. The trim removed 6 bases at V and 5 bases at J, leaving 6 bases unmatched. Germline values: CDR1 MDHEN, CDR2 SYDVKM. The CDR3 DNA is TGTGCCAGCAGGGGACAGGCCCCGGACGAGCAGTACTTC. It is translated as CASRGQAPDEQYF. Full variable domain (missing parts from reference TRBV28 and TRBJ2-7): DVKVTQSSRYLVKRTGEKVFLECVQDMDHENMFWYRQDPGLGLRLIYFSYDVKMKEKGDIPEGYSVSREKKERFSLILESASTNQTSMYLCASRGQAPDEQYFGPGTRLTVT.

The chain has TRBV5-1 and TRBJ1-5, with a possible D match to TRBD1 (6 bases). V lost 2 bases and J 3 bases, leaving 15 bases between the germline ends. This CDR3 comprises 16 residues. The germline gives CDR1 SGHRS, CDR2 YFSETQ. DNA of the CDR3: TGCGCCAGCAGCTTAGACGGGACGGGACACAATCAGCCCCAGCATTTT. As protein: CASSLDGTGHNQPQHF.

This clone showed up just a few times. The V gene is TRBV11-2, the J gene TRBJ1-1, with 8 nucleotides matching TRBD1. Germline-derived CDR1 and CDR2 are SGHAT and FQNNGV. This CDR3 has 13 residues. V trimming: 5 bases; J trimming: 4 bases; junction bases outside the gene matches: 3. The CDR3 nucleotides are TGTGCCAGCAGCCAGGACAGGGTCACTGAAGCTTTCTTT. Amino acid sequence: CASSQDRVTEAFF.

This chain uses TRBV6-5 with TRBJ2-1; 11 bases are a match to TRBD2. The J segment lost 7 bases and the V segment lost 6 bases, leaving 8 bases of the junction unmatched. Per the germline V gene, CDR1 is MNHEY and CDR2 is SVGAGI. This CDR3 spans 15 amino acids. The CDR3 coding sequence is TGTGCCAGCAGGGAGGGACTAGCGGACACTAATGAGCAGTTCTTC. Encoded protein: CASREGLADTNEQFF.

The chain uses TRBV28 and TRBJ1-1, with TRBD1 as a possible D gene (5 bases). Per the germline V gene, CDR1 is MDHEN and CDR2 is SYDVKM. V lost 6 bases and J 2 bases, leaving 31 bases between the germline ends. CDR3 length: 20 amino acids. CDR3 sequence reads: CASSPGGLGKRAGLNTEAFF. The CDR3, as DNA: TGTGCCAGCAGCCCCGGGGGTCTGGGTAAAAGGGCGGGATTAAACACTGAAGCTTTCTTT.

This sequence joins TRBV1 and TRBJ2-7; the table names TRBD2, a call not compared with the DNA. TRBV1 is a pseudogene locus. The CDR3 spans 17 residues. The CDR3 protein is CTSSQPSGRIGFCEQYF. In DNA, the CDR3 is TGCACCAGCAGCCAACCTAGCGGGAGGATAGGTTTTTGCGAGCAGTACTTC.

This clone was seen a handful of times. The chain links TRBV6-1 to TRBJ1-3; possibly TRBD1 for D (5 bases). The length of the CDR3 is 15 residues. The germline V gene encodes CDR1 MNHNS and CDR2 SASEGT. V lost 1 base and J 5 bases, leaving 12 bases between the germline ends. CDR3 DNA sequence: TGTGCCAGCAGTGAAGGCCAGGGCCAGAGAAACACCATATATTTT. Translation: CASSEGQGQRNTIYF.

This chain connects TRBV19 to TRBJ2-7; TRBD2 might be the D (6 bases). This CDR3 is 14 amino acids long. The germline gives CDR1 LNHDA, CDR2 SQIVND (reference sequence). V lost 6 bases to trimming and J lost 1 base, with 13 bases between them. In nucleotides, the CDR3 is TGTGCCAGTAGGTCCGGGACTGGGTCCTACGAGCAGTACTTC. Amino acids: CASRSGTGSYEQYF.

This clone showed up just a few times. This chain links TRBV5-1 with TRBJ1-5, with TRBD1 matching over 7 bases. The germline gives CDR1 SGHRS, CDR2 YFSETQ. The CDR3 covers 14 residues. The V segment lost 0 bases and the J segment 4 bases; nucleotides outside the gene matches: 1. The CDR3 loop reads CASSLGDRNQPQHF. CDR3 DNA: TGCGCCAGCAGCTTGGGGGACAGAAATCAGCCCCAGCATTTT.

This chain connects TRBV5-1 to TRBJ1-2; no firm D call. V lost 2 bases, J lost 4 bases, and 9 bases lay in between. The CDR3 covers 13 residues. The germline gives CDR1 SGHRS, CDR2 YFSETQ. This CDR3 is CASSFSGPYGYTF. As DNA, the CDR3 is TGCGCCAGCAGCTTCTCAGGCCCCTATGGCTACACCTTC.

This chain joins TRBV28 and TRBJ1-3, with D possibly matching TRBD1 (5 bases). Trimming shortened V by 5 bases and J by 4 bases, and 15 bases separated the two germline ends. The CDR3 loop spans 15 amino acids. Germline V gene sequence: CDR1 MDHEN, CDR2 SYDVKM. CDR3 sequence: CASSLAQGWGNTIYF. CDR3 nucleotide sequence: TGTGCCAGCAGTCTTGCGCAGGGTTGGGGAAACACCATATATTTT.

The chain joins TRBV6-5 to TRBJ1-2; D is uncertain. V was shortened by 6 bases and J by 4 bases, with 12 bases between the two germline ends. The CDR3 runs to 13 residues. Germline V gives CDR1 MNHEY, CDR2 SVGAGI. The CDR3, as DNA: TGTGCCAGCAGGCTTACCGGGAGCTATGGCTACACCTTC. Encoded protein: CASRLTGSYGYTF.

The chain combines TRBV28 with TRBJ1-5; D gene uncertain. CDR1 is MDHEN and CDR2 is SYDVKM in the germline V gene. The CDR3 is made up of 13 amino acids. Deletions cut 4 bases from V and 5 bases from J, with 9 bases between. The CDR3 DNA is TGTGCCAGCAGTTCACCTTCAGATCAGCCCCAGCATTTT. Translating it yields CASSSPSDQPQHF.

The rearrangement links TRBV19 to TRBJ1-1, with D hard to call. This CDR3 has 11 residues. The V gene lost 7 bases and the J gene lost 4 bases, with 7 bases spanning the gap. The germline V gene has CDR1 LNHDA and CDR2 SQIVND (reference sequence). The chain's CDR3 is CASIVSTEAFF. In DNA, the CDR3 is TGTGCCAGTATAGTTTCCACTGAAGCTTTCTTT.

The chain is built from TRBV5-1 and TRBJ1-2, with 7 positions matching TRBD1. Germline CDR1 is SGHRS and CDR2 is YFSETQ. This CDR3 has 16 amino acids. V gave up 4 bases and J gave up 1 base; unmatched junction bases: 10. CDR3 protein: CASSPGTASLNYGYTF. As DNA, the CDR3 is TGCGCCAGCAGCCCGGGGACAGCTTCCCTTAACTATGGCTACACCTTC.

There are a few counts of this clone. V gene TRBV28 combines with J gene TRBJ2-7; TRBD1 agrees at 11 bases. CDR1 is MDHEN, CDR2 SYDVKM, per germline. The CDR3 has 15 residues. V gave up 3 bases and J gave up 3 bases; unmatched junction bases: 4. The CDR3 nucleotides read TGTGCCAGCAGTTTTTGGACAGGGGGCTTCTACGAGCAGTACTTC. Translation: CASSFWTGGFYEQYF.

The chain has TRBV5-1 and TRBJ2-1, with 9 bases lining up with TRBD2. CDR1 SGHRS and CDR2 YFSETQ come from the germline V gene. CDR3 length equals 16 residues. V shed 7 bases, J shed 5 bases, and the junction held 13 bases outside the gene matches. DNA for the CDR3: TGCGCCAGCTTTAGACAAGCGGGAGGAGGGGACAATGAGCAGTTCTTC. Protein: CASFRQAGGGDNEQFF.

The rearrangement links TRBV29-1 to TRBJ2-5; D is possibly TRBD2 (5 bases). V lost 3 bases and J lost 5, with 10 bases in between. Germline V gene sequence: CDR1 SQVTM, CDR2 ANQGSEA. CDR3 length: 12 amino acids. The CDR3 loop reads CSVDSSGETQYF. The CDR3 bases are TGCAGCGTTGACTCCTCGGGGGAGACCCAGTACTTC.

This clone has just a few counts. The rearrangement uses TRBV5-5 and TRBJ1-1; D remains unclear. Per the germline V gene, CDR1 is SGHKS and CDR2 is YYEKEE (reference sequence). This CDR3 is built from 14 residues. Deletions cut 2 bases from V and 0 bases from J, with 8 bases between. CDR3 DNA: TGTGCCAGCAGCTTACATTTTTTGAACACTGAAGCTTTCTTT. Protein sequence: CASSLHFLNTEAFF.

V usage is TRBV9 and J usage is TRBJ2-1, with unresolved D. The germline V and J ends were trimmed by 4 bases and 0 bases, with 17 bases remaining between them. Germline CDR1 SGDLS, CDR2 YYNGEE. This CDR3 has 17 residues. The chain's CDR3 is CASSSNPQASSYNEQFF. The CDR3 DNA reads TGTGCCAGCAGCTCTAACCCTCAGGCCAGCTCCTACAATGAGCAGTTCTTC.

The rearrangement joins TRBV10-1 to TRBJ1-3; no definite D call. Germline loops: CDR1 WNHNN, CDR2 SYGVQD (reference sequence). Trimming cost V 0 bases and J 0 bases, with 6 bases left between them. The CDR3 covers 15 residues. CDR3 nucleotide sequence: TGCGCCAGCAGTGAGTCGGGAGGCTCTGGAAACACCATATATTTT. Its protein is CASSESGGSGNTIYF.

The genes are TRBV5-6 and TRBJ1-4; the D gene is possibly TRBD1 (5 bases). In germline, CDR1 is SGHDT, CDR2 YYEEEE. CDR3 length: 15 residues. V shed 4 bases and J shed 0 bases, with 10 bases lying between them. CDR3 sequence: CASSITGATNEKLFF. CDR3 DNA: TGTGCCAGCAGCATTACAGGAGCAACTAATGAAAAACTGTTTTTT.

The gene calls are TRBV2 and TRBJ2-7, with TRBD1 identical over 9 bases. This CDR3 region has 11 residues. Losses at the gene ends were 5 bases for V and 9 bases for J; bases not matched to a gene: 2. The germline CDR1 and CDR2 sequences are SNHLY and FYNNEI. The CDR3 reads CASSLTGGQYF. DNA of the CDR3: TGTGCCAGCAGTTTGACAGGGGGGCAGTACTTC.

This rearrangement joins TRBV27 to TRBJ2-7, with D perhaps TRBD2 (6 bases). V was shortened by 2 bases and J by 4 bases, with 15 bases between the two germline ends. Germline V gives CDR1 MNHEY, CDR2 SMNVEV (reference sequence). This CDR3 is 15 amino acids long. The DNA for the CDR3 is TGTGCCAGCAGTTTAACGCGGGACGGCGGATACGAGCAGTACTTC. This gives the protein CASSLTRDGGYEQYF.

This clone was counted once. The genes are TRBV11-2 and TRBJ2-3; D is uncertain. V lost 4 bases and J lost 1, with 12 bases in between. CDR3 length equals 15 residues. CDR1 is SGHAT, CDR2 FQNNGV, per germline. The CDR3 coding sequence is TGTGCCAGCAGCTACCGGAGATTGGGCACAGATACGCAGTATTTT. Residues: CASSYRRLGTDTQYF.

The CDR3 nucleotides are TGTGCCAGCAGCTTAGTCGGGATGGAGACCCAGTACTTC. It codes for CASSLVGMETQYF. V gene TRBV7-9 combines with J gene TRBJ2-5, with D maybe TRBD2 (5 bases). CDR1 and CDR2 from the germline V gene are SEHNR and FQNEAQ (reference sequence). This CDR3 contains 13 residues. V gave up 1 base and J gave up 5 bases, with 8 bases separating them.

The CDR3 is CSVGQGGANVLTF. The DNA for the CDR3 is TGCAGCGTGGGACAGGGGGGGGCCAACGTCCTGACTTTC. The J gene is TRBJ2-6, the V gene TRBV29-1; 10 bases map to TRBD1. Trimming removed 6 bases from V and 4 bases from J; junction bases left unmatched: 0. CDR3 length: 13 residues. The germline V gene has CDR1 SQVTM and CDR2 ANQGSEA.

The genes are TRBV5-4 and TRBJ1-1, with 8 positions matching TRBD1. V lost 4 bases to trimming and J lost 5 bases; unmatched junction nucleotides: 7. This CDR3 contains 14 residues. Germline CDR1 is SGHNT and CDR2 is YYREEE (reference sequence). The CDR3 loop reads CASSPRDRSTEAFF. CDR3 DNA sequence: TGTGCCAGCAGCCCCCGGGACAGGTCAACTGAAGCTTTCTTT.

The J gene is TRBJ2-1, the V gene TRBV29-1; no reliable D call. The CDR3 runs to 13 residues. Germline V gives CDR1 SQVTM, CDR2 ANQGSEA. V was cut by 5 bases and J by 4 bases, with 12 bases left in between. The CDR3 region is CSVSPNNYNEQFF. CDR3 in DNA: TGCAGCGTTTCGCCCAACAATTACAATGAGCAGTTCTTC.